This T cell receptor beta chain was retrieved from a study of beta chain features in type 1 diabetes (dated by TCRdb to 2016 to 2019). Regarding the complete study: No differences in mean age, gender distribution, total cell number or subset yield were found between patients and healthy donors. A total of 100 million to 110 million sorted cells were examined across all samples, and a strong correlation was observed between cell number per subset and RNA yield. In the study, TCRB repertoires of sorted circulating CD4+ T cell subsets from recently diagnosed type 1 diabetes patients were compared with those of matched healthy donors. Regulatory and stem cell-like memory subsets were obtained from only 8 patients and roughly 8 healthy donors, while naive and central memory subsets were obtained from all 28 donors.

A single peripheral blood draw of approximately 0.11 L on average was collected from each donor into heparinised tubes. A BD FACSAria II was used to sort naive, central memory, regulatory and stem cell-like memory CD4+ T cells with a panel that included CD45RO, CCR7, CD25, CD127, CD95 and CD27. Purity was above 98% for every sorted population. Right away, PBMCs were isolated by Lymphoprep density gradient centrifugation and were stained directly, with no culture step. So that batch effects would be minimized, each experiment stained and sorted samples in pairs, pairing one healthy donor with one patient. The entire amount of isolated RNA was reverse transcribed using the High Capacity cDNA Reverse Transcription Kit, so the sequenced TCRB transcripts were expressed ones. Deep immunoSEQ sequencing was performed on naive, central memory and regulatory T cell samples, with an average of roughly 3.6 million total reads per sample. After sorted cells were lysed in RLT buffer, RNA was extracted with DNase-treated RNeasy Micro or Mini kits, with the choice depending on cell number. Each cell subset was processed on its own to prevent cross-contamination, while patient and healthy donor samples were processed together. TCRB sequences were amplified from cDNA with the immunoSEQ multiplex PCR, producing 87-bp fragments spanning the CDR3 region. Amplicons were sequenced on the Illumina HiSeq platform. From the authors' description of their analysis: PCR bias was computationally corrected using synthetic template baselines, reads within Hamming distance 2 were collapsed, and singletons that could not be merged were discarded. Reads were aligned against IMGT so that V, D and J genes, CDR3 length and insertions or deletions at six rearrangement sites could be assigned. Within each subset, clonotype counts were normalized to the number of sorted cells before true diversity and Gini coefficients were calculated with the tcR R package. The overlap coefficient, calculated on TCRB nucleotide sequences, was used to quantify repertoire sharing. Out-of-frame TCRB sequences from naive cells were analyzed to stand in for the pre-selection repertoire. TCRdb retrieved this table from immuneACCESS and kept in-frame rearrangements only. Not all clones are present; in checked studies, unresolved V genes account for under half, and no reason is known for the remainder. V and J calls and clone size follow that table, whereas D and trimming were derived from the DNA. The sample table contains approximately 300,000 clones; only one count was recorded for 9.5% to 11% of them. The ten top clones hold about 0.015% of the sample.

V and J are truncated by 7 bases and 7 bases respectively, leaving an intervening sequence of 11 bases. Including cysteine and phenylalanine, the CDR3 has 12 amino acids. Only the CDR3 region is kept as DNA, spanning 36 bases read in frame from base 1. Sequences MNHEY (CDR1) and SVGAGI (CDR2) are obtained from the germline V gene. This clone turned up a few times. The target of this receptor is not known. Within one base of it there is no much larger clone, and no base qualities were kept. Broad study findings and their caveats: Shorter templates might be favored by PCR, yet because patient and control samples were amplified and corrected together, any such skew would affect both groups equally. Because cDNA was sequenced instead of genomic DNA, highly expressing activated cells could be over-represented, though the groups showed no difference in activation or CD3 levels. Fewer insertions and more nucleotide deletions at VDJ recombination sites were observed in patients with type 1 diabetes, implying thymic rearrangement abnormalities. Naive, central memory and regulatory TCRB repertoires appeared to be more alike among patients than among healthy donors. HLA sub-analyses involved small numbers of individuals, so any influence of HLA type on TCRB rearrangement remained unresolved. A moderate but significant shortening of TCRB CDR3 length was observed in type 1 diabetes patients in all four CD4+ subsets.

Recombination linked TRBV6-5 to TRBJ1-3, with no D gene named confidently. The sample comprised naive CD4+ T cells from blood. The cell subset or site label, read with the paper, signifies: true naive CD4+ T cells. The source is a woman between 25 and 40 years old in good health. CDR3 protein: CASNGGGNTIYF. The DNA is as follows: TGTGCCAGCAACGGAGGAGGGAACACCATATATTTT.